This entry concerns a single T cell receptor beta chain. The antigen is not known. Primers: 60 Vbeta forward and 13 Jbeta reverse. Profiled with immunoSEQ multiplex PCR; TCRdb holds only in-frame clones, not every one. The sample lists more than 95,000 clones, 70% to 85% seen once, with approximately 5% in the top ten. This CDR3 spans 14 amino acids. Looked up from germline, CDR1 is SGHRS and CDR2 is YFSETQ. The ends lost 4 bases at V and 0 bases at J; junction bases unmatched: 4. The entry originates in a study of cytomegalovirus exposure and HLA in healthy donors. Study observations and caveats: In a later analysis, at a false discovery rate of 0.05, roughly 17,000 TCR beta sequences matched HLA alleles.

Sequenced input: PBMCs. The chain has TRBV5-1 and TRBJ2-7; TRBD2 matches at 7 bases. This TCR derives from a woman younger than 30 in good health and CMV-seropositive. The CDR3 region is CASSPSGNSYEQYF. CDR3 nucleotides: TGCGCCAGCAGCCCGAGCGGGAACTCCTACGAGCAGTACTTC.